The 28 T cell receptor beta chains below were found in one sample sequenced in a study of post-analysis software for immune sequencing data. Which antigens these TCRs recognize remains unknown. Findings and limits, study-wide: About 5 TRBV segments were more frequent in patients than controls; TRBV5-6, TRBV5-1 and TRBV20-1 belonged to this group.

cDNA libraries of TCR beta carried unique molecular identifiers. TCRdb analysed the PCR reads with MiXCR anew, one entry per CDR3 protein. The table lists hundreds of thousands of distinct CDR3 sequences, about 40% of them singletons. The sequenced sample was blood. The receptors come from a girl between 10 and 17 years old with multiple sclerosis.

This chain joins TRBV12-3 or TRBV12-4 and TRBJ1-5; 7 bases are a match to TRBD1. J was trimmed by 0 bases and V by 6 bases; bases with no gene match: 5. This CDR3 comprises 15 residues. The CDR3 DNA reads as TGTGCCAGCAGCCCGGGACAGATTAGCAATCAGCCCCAGCATTTT. This encodes CASSPGQISNQPQHF.

The chain employs TRBV6-1 and TRBJ2-7; the D gene is possibly TRBD1 (6 bases). The ends were cut back, 9 bases at V and 2 bases at J, with 17 bases in the middle. Germline V lookup: CDR1 MNHNS, CDR2 SASEGT. The CDR3 sequence is 14 residues long. This chain's CDR3 is CARLQRTETYEQYF. CDR3 nucleotide sequence: TGTGCCAGGTTACAGAGGACAGAGACCTACGAGCAGTACTTC.

This clonotype appeared a single time. The rearrangement links TRBV10-3 to TRBJ2-1, with 11 bases fitting TRBD1. The ends lost 6 bases at V and 2 bases at J; junction bases unmatched: 15. The CDR3 extends over 19 amino acids. Germline V gene lookup returns CDR1 ENHRY and CDR2 SYGVKD. The DNA of the CDR3 is TGTGCCATCAGCGGGGCGGGGACAGGGGGAACGGGTCCCTACAATGAGCAGTTCTTC. Its protein product is CAISGAGTGGTGPYNEQFF.

The chain uses TRBV2 and TRBJ2-2; weak D call: TRBD1 (6 bases). This CDR3 has 14 residues. Germline lookup yields CDR1 SNHLY and CDR2 FYNNEI. The germline V and J ends were trimmed by 6 bases and 5 bases, with 13 bases remaining between them. DNA for the CDR3: TGTGCCAGCAGGCAGGGGAGTGGAACCGGGGAGCTGTTTTTT. Its translation: CASRQGSGTGELFF.

In this sample, this clonotype turned up a few times. The chain is built from TRBV12-3 or TRBV12-4 and TRBJ2-1; 7 bases agree with TRBD2. V lost 5 bases to trimming and J lost 4 bases; unmatched junction nucleotides: 8. The CDR3 contains 15 residues. The CDR3: CASSAGLQLYNEQFF. The DNA of the CDR3 is TGTGCCAGCAGTGCGGGACTACAGCTGTACAATGAGCAGTTCTTC.

Here the CDR3 DNA reads TGTGCCAGCAGCCCGCCCGGACCCCAGCCCTCCTCTGGGGCCAACGTCCTGACTTTC. Translation: CASSPPGPQPSSGANVLTF. The chain employs TRBV5-5 and TRBJ2-6; D uncertain. Trimming removed 4 bases from V and 0 bases from J, with 20 bases in between. The germline V gene encodes CDR1 SGHKS and CDR2 YYEKEE (reference sequence). The CDR3 loop spans 19 amino acids.

The chain carries TRBV20-1 and TRBJ2-1, with 7 bases fitting TRBD2. The CDR3 extends over 15 amino acids. V shed 1 base, J shed 7 bases, and the junction held 10 bases outside the gene matches. CDR1 and CDR2 from the germline V gene are DFQATT and SNEGSKA (reference sequence). The chain's CDR3 is CSARGTARAGNEQFF. Written as DNA, the CDR3 is TGCAGTGCTAGAGGTACAGCCCGAGCGGGAAATGAGCAGTTCTTC.

The rearrangement links TRBV5-6 to TRBJ1-1; D is perhaps TRBD1 (5 bases). The V end was cut by 3 bases, the J end by 0 bases, with 15 bases between. Germline V gene lookup returns CDR1 SGHDT and CDR2 YYEEEE. The CDR3 spans 16 residues. The CDR3 protein is CASSWGSGRVNTEAFF. CDR3 DNA: TGTGCCAGCAGCTGGGGGAGTGGCAGGGTGAACACTGAAGCTTTCTTT.

This clonotype has just a few counts. V usage is TRBV24-1 and J usage is TRBJ2-5; the D is unclear. The CDR3 consists of 13 residues. The ends were cut back, 2 bases at V and 3 bases at J, with 6 bases in the middle. The germline V gene encodes CDR1 KGHDR and CDR2 SFDVKD. The CDR3 coding sequence is TGTGCCACCAGTGATTGGGCGGAAGAGACCCAGTACTTC. Residues: CATSDWAEETQYF.

This clonotype was detected only a few times. The chain combines TRBV11-2 with TRBJ2-5; D is ambiguous. CDR3 size: 13 residues. Germline lookup yields CDR1 SGHAT and CDR2 FQNNGV. V lost 2 bases, J lost 5 bases, and 9 bases lay in between. CDR3 nucleotide sequence: TGTGCCAGCAGCTTAAAGGGCCCGGAGACCCAGTACTTC. Protein sequence: CASSLKGPETQYF. The entire variable domain, with the rest obtained from reference TRBV11-2 and TRBJ2-5, is as follows: EAGVAQSPRYKIIEKRQSVAFWCNPISGHATLYWYQQILGQGPKLLIQFQNNGVVDDSQLPKDRFSAERLKGVDSTLKIQPAKLEDSAVYLCASSLKGPETQYFGPGTRLLVL.

The rearrangement joins TRBV7-2 to TRBJ2-1; 9 bases are a match to TRBD2. J gave up 6 bases and V 5 bases, and 8 bases lay outside the gene matches. The CDR3 is made up of 15 amino acids. Germline assignment: CDR1 SGHTA and CDR2 FQGNSA. This chain's CDR3 is CASSPAIAGVNEQFF. CDR3 sequence (DNA): TGTGCCAGCAGCCCGGCCATAGCGGGAGTCAATGAGCAGTTCTTC. The entire variable domain, with the rest obtained from reference TRBV7-2 and TRBJ2-1, is as follows: GAGVSQSPSNKVTEKGKDVELRCDPISGHTALYWYRQSLGQGLEFLIYFQGNSAPDKSGLPSDRFSAERTGGSVSTLTIQRTQQEDSAVYLCASSPAIAGVNEQFFGPGTRLTVL.

The chain is built from TRBV12-3 or TRBV12-4 and TRBJ2-7; TRBD1 might be the D (6 bases). The CDR3 contains 14 residues. V lost 3 bases and J lost 6, with 15 bases in between. In nucleotides, the CDR3 is TGTGCCAGCAGTTTTGGGAACAGGGCGGCCGAGCAGTACTTC. This translates into CASSFGNRAAEQYF.

The chain links TRBV12-3 or TRBV12-4 to TRBJ1-5; D possibly corresponds to TRBD1 (6 bases). The CDR3 runs 14 residues. V was shortened by 2 bases and J by 5 bases, with 10 bases between the two germline ends. The CDR3 DNA reads as TGTGCCAGCAGTTTAATTCAGGGGCATCAGCCCCAGCATTTT. Translated: CASSLIQGHQPQHF.

This sequence joins TRBV4-1 and TRBJ1-5; perhaps TRBD1 as D (5 bases). Germline V gene data show CDR1 as MGHRA and CDR2 as YSYEKL. CDR3 length: 16 residues. V was cut by 3 bases and J by 1 base, with 13 bases left in between. CDR3 in DNA: TGCGCCAGCAGCCACCCAAGGGGCGACAGCAATCAGCCCCAGCATTTT. Translation: CASSHPRGDSNQPQHF.

The chain recombines TRBV12-3 or TRBV12-4 with TRBJ2-6, with 9 bases lining up with TRBD1. The ends lost 4 bases at V and 4 bases at J; junction bases unmatched: 11. The CDR3 totals 18 residues. The CDR3 protein is CASSSRQGGFGGANVLTF. CDR3 nucleotide sequence: TGTGCCAGCAGTTCCCGACAGGGGGGGTTTGGAGGGGCCAACGTCCTGACTTTC.

This clonotype was picked up a small number of times. The chain has TRBV12-3 or TRBV12-4 and TRBJ2-7; 13 bases line up with TRBD2. The CDR3 runs 15 residues. V shed 5 bases and J 3 bases; nucleotides not matched to a gene: 4. The CDR3 spells CASSRTSGSGYEQYF. CDR3 nucleotides: TGTGCCAGCAGTAGGACTAGCGGGAGCGGCTACGAGCAGTACTTC.

The V and J genes are TRBV12-3 or TRBV12-4 and TRBJ2-7; either TRBD1 or TRBD2 may supply D (5 bases each). There are 14 residues in the CDR3. The V and J ends lost 6 bases and 3 bases respectively, with 15 bases between them. The CDR3 bases are TGTGCCAGCAGACCCGACAGTAGCGTCTACGAGCAGTACTTC. Protein product: CASRPDSSVYEQYF.

This clonotype has just a few counts. The chain is built from TRBV29-1 and TRBJ1-2; perhaps TRBD1 as D (5 bases). V shed 4 bases and J shed 3 bases, with 12 bases lying between them. The germline V gene encodes CDR1 SQVTM and CDR2 ANQGSEA. The CDR3 is 13 amino acids. The DNA of the CDR3 is TGCAGCGTTGTGGAACAGGTACACTATGGCTACACCTTC. It translates to CSVVEQVHYGYTF.

J is TRBJ2-7 and V is TRBV10-3, with D hard to call. Trimming pared 2 bases from V and 7 bases from J, leaving 9 bases between. Germline CDR1 reads ENHRY; CDR2 reads SYGVKD. This CDR3 contains 12 residues. The DNA of the CDR3 is TGTGCCATCAGTGAGCCCCGCGGTGAGCAGTACTTC. It encodes CAISEPRGEQYF.

The rearrangement links TRBV12-3 or TRBV12-4 to TRBJ2-7; the match to TRBD2 covers 9 bases. The ends lost 3 bases at V and 4 bases at J; junction bases unmatched: 7. The CDR3 covers 15 residues. CDR3 sequence: CASSFSASGKYEQYF. The CDR3 nucleotides are TGTGCCAGCAGTTTCTCGGCTAGCGGGAAATACGAGCAGTACTTC.

This clonotype was counted only a few times. The chain recombines TRBV7-2 with TRBJ2-5; D is uncertain. The end of the DNA aligns better with TRBJ2-7, so the J call may be wrong. CDR1 SGHTA and CDR2 FQGNSA come from the germline V gene. The CDR3 runs 12 residues. The CDR3 reads CASSPEPYEQYF. The CDR3 DNA is TGTGCCAGCAGCCCGGAACCCTACGAGCAGTACTTC.

The chain couples TRBV9 to TRBJ2-7, with 10 positions matching TRBD2. Germline V gene sequence: CDR1 SGDLS, CDR2 YYNGEE. CDR3 length equals 16 residues. J was trimmed by 5 bases and V by 4 bases; bases with no gene match: 12. The CDR3 loop is CASSPEGLAEVNEQYF. As DNA, the CDR3 is TGTGCCAGCAGCCCCGAAGGACTAGCGGAAGTGAACGAGCAGTACTTC. The variable domain in full, completed from reference TRBV9 and TRBJ2-7, reads DSGVTQTPKHLITATGQRVTLRCSPRSGDLSVYWYQQSLDQGLQFLIQYYNGEERAKGNILERFSAQQFPDLHSELNLSSLELGDSALYFCASSPEGLAEVNEQYFGPGTRLTVT.

This clonotype was observed once. The chain uses TRBV30 and TRBJ1-4; maybe TRBD1 (6 bases). V lost 2 bases and J lost 2, with 15 bases in between. The CDR3 consists of 16 residues. Germline V gene data show CDR1 as GTSNPN and CDR2 as SVGIG (reference sequence). In DNA, the CDR3 is TGTGCCTGGAGTCGTAAGGAGGGGGTCACTAATGAAAAACTGTTTTTT. Translation: CAWSRKEGVTNEKLFF.

V usage is TRBV20-1 and J usage is TRBJ1-2, with 7 bases aligning to TRBD1. Germline CDR1 is DFQATT and CDR2 is SNEGSKA (reference sequence). The CDR3 runs 13 residues. In nucleotides, the CDR3 is TGCAGCCTCCGGGACAGCGGGCCGGGCGGCTACACCTTC. Translation gives CSLRDSGPGGYTF.

Details on this clonotype: The junction departs from germline at one end; a sequencing error may be responsible. The chain has TRBV7-2 and TRBJ2-6; D gene uncertain. There are 15 residues in the CDR3. Germline CDR1 SGHTA, CDR2 FQGNSA. The CDR3 bases are TGTGCCGGCAGCTTACGGGCCTCTGGGGCCAACGTCCTGACTTTC. Its translation is CAGSLRASGANVLTF.

This clonotype has more than one count but fewer than ten. The rearrangement joins TRBV6-5 to TRBJ2-3, with TRBD2 matching over 7 bases. CDR3 size: 15 residues. The V gene's germline CDR1 is MNHEY and CDR2 SVGAGI. Trimming took 5 bases from V and 8 from J; bases not matched to a gene: 13. The CDR3 DNA is TGTGCCAGCAGTAACAGCGGGGCCTTTGGGGGTACGCAGTATTTT. It translates to CASSNSGAFGGTQYF.

This clonotype was picked up a small number of times. V and J are TRBV6-4 and TRBJ2-3; 8 bases are a match to TRBD2. This CDR3 is 15 amino acids long. J was trimmed by 4 bases and V by 2 bases; bases with no gene match: 5. The germline V gene encodes CDR1 MRHNA and CDR2 SNTAGT. The CDR3 sequence is CASSDDRGGADTQYF. The DNA for the CDR3 is TGTGCCAGCAGTGACGACCGGGGGGGCGCAGATACGCAGTATTTT.

Of note for this clonotype: Germline and junction disagree at one end, which may indicate a read error. The chain uses TRBV9 and TRBJ1-1; D ambiguous. Per the germline V gene, CDR1 is SGDLS and CDR2 is YYNGEE. The CDR3 is 15 amino acids. In nucleotides, the CDR3 is TGTGCCAGCAGCCCAAGAGACGTGATGAACACCGAAGCTTTCTTT. It translates to CASSPRDVMNTEAFF.